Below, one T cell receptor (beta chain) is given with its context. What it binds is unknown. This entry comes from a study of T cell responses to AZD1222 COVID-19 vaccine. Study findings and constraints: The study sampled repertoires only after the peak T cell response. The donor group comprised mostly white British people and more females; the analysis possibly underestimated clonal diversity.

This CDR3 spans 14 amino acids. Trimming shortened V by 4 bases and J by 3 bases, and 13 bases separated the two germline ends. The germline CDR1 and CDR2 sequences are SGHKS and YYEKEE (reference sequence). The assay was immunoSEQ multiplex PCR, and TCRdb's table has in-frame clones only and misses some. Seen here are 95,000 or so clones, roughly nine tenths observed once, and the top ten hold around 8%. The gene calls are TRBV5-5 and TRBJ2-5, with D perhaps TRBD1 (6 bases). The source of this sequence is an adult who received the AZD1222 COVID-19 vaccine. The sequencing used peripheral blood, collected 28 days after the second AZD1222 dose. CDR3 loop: CASSLRTAEETQYF. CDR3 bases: TGTGCCAGCAGCCTGAGGACAGCCGAAGAGACCCAGTACTTC.